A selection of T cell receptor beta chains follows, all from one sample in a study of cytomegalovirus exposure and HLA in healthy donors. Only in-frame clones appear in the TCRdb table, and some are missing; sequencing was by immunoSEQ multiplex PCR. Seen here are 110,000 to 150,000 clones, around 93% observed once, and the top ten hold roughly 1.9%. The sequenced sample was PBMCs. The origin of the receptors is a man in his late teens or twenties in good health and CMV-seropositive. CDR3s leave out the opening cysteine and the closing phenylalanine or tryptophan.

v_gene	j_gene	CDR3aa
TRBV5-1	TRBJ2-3	ASSSGTSVSTDTQY
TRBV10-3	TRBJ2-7	AISDPGTSGPYEQY
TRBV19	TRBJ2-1	ASSIDPLADPYNEQF
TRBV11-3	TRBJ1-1	ASSPGTVNTEAF
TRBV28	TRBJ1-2	ASSPDSYGYT
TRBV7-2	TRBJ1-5	ASSQDRFNQPQH
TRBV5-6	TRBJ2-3	ASSNGQGGDTQY
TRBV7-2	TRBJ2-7	ASSPRLAGGPREQY
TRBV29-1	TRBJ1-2	SVEAGDGYT
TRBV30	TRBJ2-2	AQDTRTNTGELF
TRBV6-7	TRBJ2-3	ASSYSKQREGLMADTQY
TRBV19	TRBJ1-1	ASIDREAF
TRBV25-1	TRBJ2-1	ASSEAGRVDNEQF
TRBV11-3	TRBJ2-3	ASSPTARGDDTQY
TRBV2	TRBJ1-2	ASSEGEGYGYT
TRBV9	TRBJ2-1	ASSTLPGLTTIEQF
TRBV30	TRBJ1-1	AWSPRRNTEAF
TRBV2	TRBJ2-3	ASSDQGGTDTQY
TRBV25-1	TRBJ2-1	ASSDGGQGYSEQF
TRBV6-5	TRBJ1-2	ASSFSGQEGDGYT
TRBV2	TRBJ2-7	ASSEADRDEQY
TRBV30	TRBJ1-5	AWSVFSQPQH
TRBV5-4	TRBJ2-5	ASSLDRLASGETQY
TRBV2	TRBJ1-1	ASRGQPNTEAF
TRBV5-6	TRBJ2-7	ASSLGAGNYEQY
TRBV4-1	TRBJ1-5	ASSQQDRDGQPQH
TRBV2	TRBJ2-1	ASSSVPKVEQF
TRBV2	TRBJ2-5	ASSRSSGALY
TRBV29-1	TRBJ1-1	SVQQSPMNTEAF
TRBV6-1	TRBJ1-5	ASSGPVREPQH
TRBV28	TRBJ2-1	ASSLMGGRGYYNEQF
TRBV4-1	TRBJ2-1	ASSQASGGEQF
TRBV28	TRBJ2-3	ASTGEGTDTQY
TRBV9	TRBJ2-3	ASSVGGGTHSTDTQY
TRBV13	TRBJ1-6	ASSRGDNSPLH
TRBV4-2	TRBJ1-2	ASSQVSGVGYT
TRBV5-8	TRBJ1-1	ASSLRGLGTEAF
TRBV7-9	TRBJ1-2	ASSLGLSGTGEGYT
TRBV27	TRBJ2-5	ASSFPLSTGLRETQY
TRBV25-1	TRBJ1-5	ASSKTGGNQPQH
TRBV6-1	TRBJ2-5	ASSSGGTQY
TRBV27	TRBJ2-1	ASSFGGGRDWGGNEQF
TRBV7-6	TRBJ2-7	ASSLSARAYEQY
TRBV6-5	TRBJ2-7	ASRTSTFYEQY
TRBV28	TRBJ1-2	ASSSLPTNYGYT
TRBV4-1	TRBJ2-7	ASSQAGTGYYEQY
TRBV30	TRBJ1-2	AWSETWGRSGYT
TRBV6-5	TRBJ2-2	ASRAGTDTGELF
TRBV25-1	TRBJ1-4	ASRSTSGHSEKLF
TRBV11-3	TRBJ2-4	ASSPGGTAGAKNIQY
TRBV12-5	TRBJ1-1	ASGLGRNEAF
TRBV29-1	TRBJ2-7	SARTSGDYEQY
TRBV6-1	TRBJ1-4	ASSERGRINEKLF
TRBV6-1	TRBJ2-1	ASTLEVTAYNEQF
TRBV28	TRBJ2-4	ASEEASKNIQY